The TCR beta chain described here comes from a study of OX40 agonist ivuxolimab in advanced cancers. The CDR3 is made up of 17 amino acids. The ends were cut back, 0 bases at V and 0 bases at J, with 12 bases in the middle. Germline values: CDR1 MRHNA, CDR2 SNTAGT. Using immunoSEQ multiplex PCR, the repertoire was profiled, and TCRdb retains in-frame clones only, with some absent. The table includes more than 45,000 clones, almost 85% detected once. The V gene is TRBV6-4, the J gene TRBJ2-1; a possible D gene is TRBD1 (6 bases). The sequence was obtained from an adult with an advanced solid tumor such as melanoma, head and neck, liver or kidney cancer. The sequences come from CD4+ or CD8+ T cells sorted from blood, collected in a trial of the OX40 agonist ivuxolimab. DNA for the CDR3: TGTGCCAGCAGTGACTCGAGTCCAGGGGCCTCCTACAATGAGCAGTTCTTC. Translated: CASSDSSPGASYNEQFF.